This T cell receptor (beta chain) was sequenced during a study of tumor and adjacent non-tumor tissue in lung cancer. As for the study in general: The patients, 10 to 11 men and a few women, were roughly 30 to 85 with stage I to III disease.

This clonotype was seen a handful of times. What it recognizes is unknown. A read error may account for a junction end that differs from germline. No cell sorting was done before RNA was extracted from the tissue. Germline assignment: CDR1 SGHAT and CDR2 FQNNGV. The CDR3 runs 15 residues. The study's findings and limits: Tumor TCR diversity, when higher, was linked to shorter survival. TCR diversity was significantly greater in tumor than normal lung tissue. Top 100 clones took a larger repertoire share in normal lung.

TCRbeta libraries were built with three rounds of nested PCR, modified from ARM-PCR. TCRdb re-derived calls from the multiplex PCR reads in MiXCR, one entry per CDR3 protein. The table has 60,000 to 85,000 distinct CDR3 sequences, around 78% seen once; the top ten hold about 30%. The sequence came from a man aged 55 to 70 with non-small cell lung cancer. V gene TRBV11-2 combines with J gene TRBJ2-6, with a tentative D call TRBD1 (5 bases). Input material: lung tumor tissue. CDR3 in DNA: TGTACCAGCAGCCGCCTTGTCCCTGGGGCCATCGTCCTGACTTTC. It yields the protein CTSSRLVPGAIVLTF.